This TCR beta chain came from a study of long-term antiretroviral therapy in people with HIV. Assay version v3.0 of immunoSEQ was used, and it was run at survey level. Generated by immunoSEQ multiplex PCR, the TCRdb table keeps only in-frame clones and is missing some. The profile shows roughly 29,000 clones, 80% of them singletons. Deletions cut 1 base from V and 2 bases from J, with 9 bases between. The germline V gene has CDR1 LGHNA and CDR2 YSLEER. The CDR3 contains 15 residues. This clone was detected a few times. The V gene is TRBV4-3, the J gene TRBJ1-3, with a possible D match to TRBD1 (6 bases). This material consisted of unsorted PBMCs, taken 0.3 years after starting antiretroviral therapy. The clonotype originates from a man in his forties with HIV. DNA of the CDR3: TGCGCCAGCAGCCAAGCCAGGGGACCTGGAAACACCATATATTTT. This codes for CASSQARGPGNTIYF.